Listed below are T cell receptor beta chains from one sample, sequenced in a study of blood T cell repertoires in COVID-19. Assay: immunoSEQ multiplex PCR; the TCRdb copy retains only in-frame clones and omits some. Found here are around 250,000 clones, 85% to 90% of them singletons; the top ten hold roughly 16%. Sequencing was carried out using PBMCs or T cells enriched from blood (not recorded which). These receptor sequences come from a man between 18 and 35 years old who had recovered from COVID-19. The CDR3 runs from the conserved cysteine through the conserved F or W. D genes are given only for firm matches. Clone size is given for some rows only: seen once, a few or many times, or a class if the clone is expanded.

V gene: TRBV29-1; clone size: once; J gene: TRBJ2-3; D gene: TRBD2; CDR3 protein: CSVEGLAGLDTQYF; CDR3 DNA: TGCAGCGTGGAAGGACTAGCGGGACTAGATACGCAGTATTTT
V gene: TRBV19; clone size: -; J gene: TRBJ1-2; D gene: TRBD1; CDR3 protein: CASTPGQGADGYTF; CDR3 DNA: TGTGCCAGTACCCCCGGACAGGGGGCTGACGGCTACACCTTC
V gene: TRBV7-9; clone size: -; J gene: TRBJ1-4; D gene: TRBD1; CDR3 protein: CASSSRDRPNEKLFF; CDR3 DNA: TGTGCCAGCAGCTCGCGGGACAGGCCTAATGAAAAACTGTTTTTT
V gene: TRBV10-1; clone size: -; J gene: TRBJ2-3; D gene: -; CDR3 protein: CASSDPTRTADTQYF; CDR3 DNA: TGCGCCAGCAGTGACCCCACTCGAACGGCAGATACGCAGTATTTT
V gene: TRBV6-4; clone size: -; J gene: TRBJ2-3; D gene: TRBD1; CDR3 protein: CASSDRGNPSDTQYF; CDR3 DNA: TGTGCCAGCTCGGACAGGGGAAACCCCTCGGATACGCAGTATTTT
V gene: TRBV6-5; clone size: -; J gene: TRBJ1-6; D gene: -; CDR3 protein: CASRAGLDNSPLHF; CDR3 DNA: TGTGCCAGCAGGGCGGGACTTGATAATTCACCCCTCCACTTT
V gene: TRBV5-1; clone size: -; J gene: TRBJ2-3; D gene: -; CDR3 protein: CASSLGQYTDTQYF; CDR3 DNA: TGCGCCAGCAGCTTGGGGCAGTACACAGATACGCAGTATTTT
V gene: TRBV11-3; clone size: -; J gene: TRBJ2-3; D gene: TRBD1; CDR3 protein: CASSRTGGGTQYF; CDR3 DNA: TGTGCCAGCAGCCGGACAGGGGGCGGTACGCAGTATTTT
V gene: TRBV25-1; clone size: -; J gene: TRBJ2-1; D gene: -; CDR3 protein: CASSESQGFNEQFF; CDR3 DNA: TGTGCCAGCAGTGAATCCCAGGGGTTCAATGAGCAGTTCTTC
V gene: TRBV30; clone size: once; J gene: TRBJ2-7; D gene: -; CDR3 protein: CAWSLDSDYEQYF; CDR3 DNA: TGTGCCTGGAGTCTGGACAGTGATTACGAGCAGTACTTC
V gene: TRBV30; clone size: -; J gene: TRBJ2-7; D gene: TRBD2; CDR3 protein: CAWSRDGTGGYEQYF; CDR3 DNA: TGTGCCTGGAGCCGGGACGGCACCGGGGGGTACGAGCAGTACTTC
V gene: TRBV7-8; clone size: few; J gene: TRBJ1-1; D gene: TRBD1; CDR3 protein: CASSLYPGGEEAFF; CDR3 DNA: TGTGCCAGCAGCTTATACCCAGGGGGCGAGGAAGCTTTCTTT
V gene: TRBV5-1; clone size: -; J gene: TRBJ1-1; D gene: TRBD1; CDR3 protein: CASSVTGSTEAFF; CDR3 DNA: TGCGCCAGCAGTGTGACAGGGAGCACTGAAGCTTTCTTT
V gene: TRBV29-1; clone size: -; J gene: TRBJ1-1; D gene: TRBD1; CDR3 protein: CSVGTGLDTEAFF; CDR3 DNA: TGCAGCGTTGGGACAGGGTTGGACACTGAAGCTTTCTTT
V gene: TRBV27; clone size: -; J gene: TRBJ1-1; D gene: -; CDR3 protein: CASSLLLNTEAFF; CDR3 DNA: TGTGCCAGCAGTTTACTCCTGAACACTGAAGCTTTCTTT
V gene: TRBV7-3; clone size: -; J gene: TRBJ2-1; D gene: TRBD1; CDR3 protein: CASSLTSGQNNEQFF; CDR3 DNA: TGTGCCAGCAGCTTAACTTCGGGACAGAACAATGAGCAGTTCTTC
V gene: TRBV23-1; clone size: -; J gene: TRBJ2-7; D gene: TRBD1; CDR3 protein: CASSQAVIPGQETYEQYF; CDR3 DNA: TGCGCCAGCAGTCAAGCCGTAATACCGGGACAGGAGACCTACGAGCAGTACTTC
V gene: TRBV12-3/TRBV12-4; clone size: few; J gene: TRBJ1-5; D gene: -; CDR3 protein: CASSLDRSPQHF; CDR3 DNA: TGTGCCAGCAGTTTAGACAGATCGCCCCAGCATTTT
V gene: TRBV4-1; clone size: -; J gene: TRBJ2-2; D gene: TRBD2; CDR3 protein: CASSLGLAGGPNTGELFF; CDR3 DNA: TGCGCCAGCAGCCTCGGACTAGCGGGAGGGCCAAACACCGGGGAGCTGTTTTTT
V gene: TRBV28; clone size: -; J gene: TRBJ1-2; D gene: TRBD1; CDR3 protein: CASRPRTGLGYTF; CDR3 DNA: TGTGCCAGCAGACCCCGGACAGGACTTGGCTACACCTTC
V gene: TRBV11-2; clone size: once; J gene: TRBJ2-7; D gene: -; CDR3 protein: CASSLDGSLSYEQYF; CDR3 DNA: TGTGCCAGCAGCTTAGACGGGAGCCTCTCCTACGAGCAGTACTTC
V gene: TRBV7-4; clone size: -; J gene: TRBJ1-1; D gene: TRBD1; CDR3 protein: CASSLRKGAVLTEAFF; CDR3 DNA: TGTGCCAGCAGCTTAAGGAAGGGGGCCGTTTTGACTGAAGCTTTCTTT
V gene: TRBV11-3; clone size: -; J gene: TRBJ2-5; D gene: TRBD1; CDR3 protein: CASSQSHGRGPGYQQETQYF; CDR3 DNA: TGTGCCAGCAGCCAATCGCATGGCAGGGGGCCGGGGTACCAACAAGAGACCCAGTACTTC
V gene: TRBV27; clone size: -; J gene: TRBJ2-7; D gene: TRBD2; CDR3 protein: CASSLGTSGAEQYF; CDR3 DNA: TGTGCCAGCAGTTTAGGGACTAGCGGGGCCGAGCAGTACTTC
V gene: TRBV27; clone size: -; J gene: TRBJ2-1; D gene: -; CDR3 protein: CASSWAQIGNEQFF; CDR3 DNA: TGTGCCAGCAGTTGGGCCCAGATAGGCAATGAGCAGTTCTTC
V gene: TRBV6-2/TRBV6-3; clone size: -; J gene: TRBJ2-5; D gene: TRBD1; CDR3 protein: CASSPIPGQESSETQYF; CDR3 DNA: TGTGCCAGCAGCCCTATACCGGGACAGGAGAGTTCAGAGACCCAGTACTTC
V gene: TRBV11-2; clone size: -; J gene: TRBJ1-2; D gene: -; CDR3 protein: CASSFGDYSLNYGYTF; CDR3 DNA: TGTGCCAGCAGCTTCGGTGATTACAGCCTAAACTATGGCTACACCTTC